The 15 T cell receptor beta chains given below trace back to one sample, sequenced in a study of shared clonotypes between healthy human individuals (dated by TCRdb to about 2020). The library relied on the immunoSEQ multiplex PCR assay. This immuneACCESS table, as held by TCRdb, lists in-frame sequences with V and J called but not all clones. Of the missing ones, under half trace to an unresolved V gene in checked studies; the others have no known cause. Present in this sample are just over 2,000,000 clones, around 95% of which were seen just once. Approximately 0.13% of the sample goes to the ten largest clones. Sequenced input: naive CD4+ T cells sorted from blood. The cell subset or site label, read with the paper, signifies: CD45RA+ positively selected. The receptors derive from a man aged 18 to 29 in good health.

The chain has TRBV5-1 and TRBJ2-3; D is perhaps TRBD1 (6 bases). The V and J ends lost 4 bases and 0 bases respectively, with 12 bases between them. This CDR3 spans 15 amino acids. Germline CDR1 reads SGHRS; CDR2 reads YFSETQ. CDR3 sequence reads: CASSEPGHSTDTQYF. The CDR3 nucleotides read TGCGCCAGCAGCGAACCGGGACATAGCACAGATACGCAGTATTTT.

The chain couples TRBV18 to TRBJ1-6, with D possibly TRBD1 on 5 matching bases. CDR1 is KGHSH and CDR2 is LQKENI in the germline V gene. Between the trimmed V and J ends, which lost 3 bases and 10 bases, there was a span of 16 bases. The CDR3 is 15 residues long. The CDR3 DNA follows: TGTGCCAGCTCACCTAGGGAGGGGAAGCAATCACCCCTCCACTTT. It specifies CASSPREGKQSPLHF.

V and J are TRBV5-5 and TRBJ1-2; D unresolved. Trimming stripped 4 bases from V and 6 bases from J, with 10 bases between. The CDR3 spans 12 residues. Germline V gene sequence: CDR1 SGHKS, CDR2 YYEKEE (reference sequence). The CDR3 loop is CASSPTTDGYTF. Written as DNA, the CDR3 is TGTGCCAGCAGCCCTACGACGGATGGCTACACCTTC.

V usage is TRBV5-1 and J usage is TRBJ2-1; 8 nucleotides line up with TRBD2. The CDR3 length is 15 residues. The germline gives CDR1 SGHRS, CDR2 YFSETQ. Germline trimming cut 1 base from V and 4 bases from J; bases unmatched to any gene: 4. CDR3 in amino acids: CASSLRLAQYNEQFF. As DNA, the CDR3 is TGCGCCAGCAGCTTGAGACTAGCGCAATACAATGAGCAGTTCTTC.

The chain uses TRBV5-8 and TRBJ2-3, with D uncertain. The V gene's germline CDR1 is SGHTS and CDR2 YDEGEE. V was clipped by 4 bases and J by 9 bases, with 9 bases between them. The length of the CDR3 is 11 residues. CDR3: CASSRLGTQYF. As DNA, the CDR3 is TGTGCCAGCAGCCGTCTGGGAACGCAGTATTTT.

The chain employs TRBV5-1 and TRBJ2-7; 10 nucleotides line up with TRBD1. Germline values: CDR1 SGHRS, CDR2 YFSETQ. The V segment lost 5 bases and the J segment 4 bases; nucleotides outside the gene matches: 9. The CDR3 loop spans 15 amino acids. The CDR3 loop is CASRPTGTGVYEQYF. In DNA form, the CDR3 reads TGCGCCAGCAGACCTACCGGGACAGGGGTATACGAGCAGTACTTC. The entire variable domain, with the rest obtained from reference TRBV5-1 and TRBJ2-7, is as follows: KAGVTQTPRYLIKTRGQQVTLSCSPISGHRSVSWYQQTPGQGLQFLFEYFSETQRNKGNFPGRFSGRQFSNSRSEMNVSTLELGDSALYLCASRPTGTGVYEQYFGPGTRLTVT.

The chain combines TRBV9 with TRBJ2-3; D gene unclear. This CDR3 has 14 residues. Germline CDR1 is SGDLS and CDR2 is YYNGEE. The ends were cut back, 4 bases at V and 6 bases at J, with 15 bases in the middle. As DNA, the CDR3 is TGTGCCAGCAGCCCCCGAGGCTACTCCGATACGCAGTATTTT. It yields the protein CASSPRGYSDTQYF.

V and J are TRBV30 and TRBJ1-1; TRBD1 might be the D (5 bases). The CDR3 totals 16 residues. The V gene's germline CDR1 is GTSNPN and CDR2 SVGIG (reference sequence). Trimming removed 3 bases at V and 0 bases at J, with 17 bases between. CDR3 in DNA: TGTGCCTGGAGAGGCGGGGCAATGGGGTTGAACACTGAAGCTTTCTTT. It specifies CAWRGGAMGLNTEAFF.

This rearrangement joins TRBV6-7 to TRBJ1-5, with D unclear. TRBV6-7 is an ORF; its function is uncertain. This CDR3 region has 18 residues. Trimming shortened V by 5 bases and J by 4 bases, and 24 bases separated the two germline ends. CDR3 protein: CASSVAKYLPCGNQPQHF. In DNA, the CDR3 is TGTGCCAGCAGTGTGGCGAAGTATCTCCCATGTGGTAATCAGCCCCAGCATTTT.

The rearrangement links TRBV5-4 to TRBJ2-3; unclear D gene. V lost 0 bases to trimming and J lost 6 bases, with 8 bases between them. Germline lookup yields CDR1 SGHNT and CDR2 YYREEE (reference sequence). This CDR3 region has 13 residues. The CDR3 spells CASSLESLDTQYF. The CDR3 DNA follows: TGTGCCAGCAGCTTGGAGTCATTGGATACGCAGTATTTT. Supplemented by reference TRBV5-4 and TRBJ2-3, the full variable domain reads ETGVTQSPTHLIKTRGQQVTLRCSSQSGHNTVSWYQQALGQGPQFIFQYYREEENGRGNFPPRFSGLQFPNYSSELNVNALELDDSALYLCASSLESLDTQYFGPGTRLTVL.

The V call is TRBV7-2, the J call TRBJ2-7; TRBD2 matches at 9 bases. The ends lost 4 bases at V and 4 bases at J; junction bases unmatched: 8. The CDR3 covers 15 residues. From germline, CDR1 is SGHTA and CDR2 FQGNSA. CDR3 protein: CASSSRLAVAYEQYF. DNA of the CDR3: TGTGCCAGCAGCTCCCGACTAGCGGTGGCTTACGAGCAGTACTTC. The whole variable domain, filled in from reference TRBV7-2 and TRBJ2-7, reads GAGVSQSPSNKVTEKGKDVELRCDPISGHTALYWYRQSLGQGLEFLIYFQGNSAPDKSGLPSDRFSAERTGGSVSTLTIQRTQQEDSAVYLCASSSRLAVAYEQYFGPGTRLTVT.

This clone was found once. V gene TRBV2 combines with J gene TRBJ2-6, with 8 nucleotides matching TRBD1. This CDR3 is 15 amino acids long. CDR1 and CDR2 (germline): SNHLY, FYNNEI. J gave up 3 bases and V 6 bases, and 4 bases lay outside the gene matches. The CDR3 is CASRDRVSGANVLTF. The CDR3 nucleotides read TGTGCCAGCAGGGACAGGGTTAGTGGGGCCAACGTCCTGACTTTC.

Comment on this clone: The sample has other DNA sequences that encode this CDR3 too. V is TRBV19 and J is TRBJ2-7, with 8 bases aligning to TRBD2. Germline values: CDR1 LNHDA, CDR2 SQIVND (reference sequence). The J segment lost 4 bases and the V segment lost 3 bases, leaving 2 bases of the junction unmatched. The CDR3 sequence is 13 residues long. CDR3 protein: CASSILAGYEQYF. In DNA, the CDR3 is TGTGCCAGTAGTATCTTAGCGGGATACGAGCAGTACTTC. Full variable domain (missing parts from reference TRBV19 and TRBJ2-7): DGGITQSPKYLFRKEGQNVTLSCEQNLNHDAMYWYRQDPGQGLRLIYYSQIVNDFQKGDIAEGYSVSREKKESFPLTVTSAQKNPTAFYLCASSILAGYEQYFGPGTRLTVT.

Of note for this clone: Within the sample, other DNA sequences also encode this same CDR3. This chain connects TRBV7-2 to TRBJ1-2; the match to TRBD1 covers 7 bases. With 5 bases clipped from V and 2 bases from J, the junction kept 5 bases outside the gene matches. Germline CDR1 reads SGHTA; CDR2 reads FQGNSA. The CDR3 covers 14 residues. CDR3 DNA sequence: TGTGCCAGCAGCACCCGACAGGGCAACTATGGCTACACCTTC. The encoded protein is CASSTRQGNYGYTF. Looking up the rest from reference TRBV7-2 and TRBJ1-2 gives the full variable domain: GAGVSQSPSNKVTEKGKDVELRCDPISGHTALYWYRQSLGQGLEFLIYFQGNSAPDKSGLPSDRFSAERTGGSVSTLTIQRTQQEDSAVYLCASSTRQGNYGYTFGSGTRLTVV.

With respect to this clone: This sample also contains other DNA sequences that code for the same CDR3. The chain couples TRBV5-1 to TRBJ1-3; 9 bases agree with TRBD1. Germline assignment: CDR1 SGHRS and CDR2 YFSETQ. V lost 4 bases to trimming and J lost 2 bases; unmatched junction nucleotides: 4. The CDR3 length is 15 residues. The CDR3 nucleotides read TGCGCCAGCAGCGCCGGGACAGGGACTGGAAACACCATATATTTT. The encoded protein is CASSAGTGTGNTIYF. Filled out from reference TRBV5-1 and TRBJ1-3, the complete variable domain reads KAGVTQTPRYLIKTRGQQVTLSCSPISGHRSVSWYQQTPGQGLQFLFEYFSETQRNKGNFPGRFSGRQFSNSRSEMNVSTLELGDSALYLCASSAGTGTGNTIYFGEGSWLTVV.